These T cell receptor beta chains were read from a single sample in a study of blood T cell repertoires in COVID-19. The protocol was immunoSEQ multiplex PCR, while the TCRdb copy is restricted to in-frame clones and leaves out a portion. The sample carries about 460,000 clones, around 85% recorded once. Source material: PBMCs or T cells enriched from blood (not recorded which). All receptors come from a woman between 55 and 75 years old who had recovered from COVID-19. Both conserved end residues are part of each CDR3. D genes are given only for firm matches. Some rows have no size entry. The others give once, few or many, or a class for an expanded clone.

TRBJ1-3,TRBV4-1,15,once,-,CASSQRQGYGNTIYF,TGCGCCAGCAGCCAGCGGCAGGGCTATGGAAACACCATATATTTT
TRBJ2-2,TRBV3-1/TRBV3-2,16,-,TRBD2,CASSQREGSNTGELFF,TGTGCCAGCAGCCAACGGGAGGGGTCGAACACCGGGGAGCTGTTTTTT
TRBJ2-7,TRBV9,15,once,-,CASSVEGTFSYEQYF,TGTGCCAGCAGCGTAGAAGGGACATTCTCCTACGAGCAGTACTTC
TRBJ1-3,TRBV7-8,17,-,-,CASSLDTLGALGNTIYF,TGTGCCAGCAGCTTAGACACGCTAGGGGCACTTGGAAACACCATATATTTT
TRBJ2-1,TRBV5-5,15,-,TRBD2,CASSLDPLAGGEQFF,TGTGCCAGCAGCTTGGATCCCCTAGCGGGGGGTGAGCAGTTCTTC
TRBJ1-2,TRBV2,12,once,TRBD1,CASSAGTEGYTF,TGTGCCAGCAGCGCTGGGACAGAGGGCTACACCTTC
TRBJ2-3,TRBV7-2,14,-,-,CASSLVPAQGTQYF,TGTGCCAGCAGCTTAGTGCCAGCACAGGGTACGCAGTATTTT
TRBJ1-5,TRBV9,14,few,-,CASSPGLTNQPQHF,TGTGCCAGCAGCCCAGGGCTGACAAATCAGCCCCAGCATTTT
TRBJ1-1,TRBV11-2,14,-,-,CASSSLSTNTEAFF,TGTGCCAGCAGCTCCCTATCTACCAACACTGAAGCTTTCTTT
TRBJ2-7,TRBV5-8,12,-,-,CASSLSVDEQYF,TGTGCCAGCAGCTTATCGGTGGACGAGCAGTACTTC
TRBJ2-3,TRBV7-6,13,-,-,CASSLESASTQYF,TGTGCCAGCAGCTTAGAGTCAGCGAGTACGCAGTATTTT